This entry is about one T cell receptor (beta chain). Per the original methods: For nucleated cells, counts were estimated from reference gene primer amplification. Assay used: immunoSEQ multiplex PCR; TCRdb lists only in-frame clones, some missing. The V and J calls and clone size come from that table; D and trimming were worked out from the DNA. The table has some 110,000 clones, 82% seen once. The record originates from a study of blood T cell repertoires in COVID-19. The wider study: PBMCs, B-cell-depleted T cells, or T cells were the source of the cDNA or gDNA that made up the material.

Specimen: peripheral blood. The sequence was collected from a woman in her 70s with acute or convalescent COVID-19.

CDR3 nucleotides: TGTGCCAGCAACCAACTAGCGCGAGAGACCCAGTACTTC. Amino acids: CASNQLARETQYF. This chain uses TRBV2 with TRBJ2-5; 7 nucleotides line up with TRBD2. Germline CDR1 is SNHLY and CDR2 is FYNNEI. V was clipped by 7 bases and J by 4 bases; unmatched bases: 6. This CDR3 region has 13 residues. Using reference TRBV2 and TRBJ2-5 for the parts outside the CDR3, the full variable domain is EPEVTQTPSHQVTQMGQEVILRCVPISNHLYFYWYRQILGQKVEFLVSFYNNEISEKSEIFDDQFSVERPDGSNFTLKIRSTKLEDSAMYFCASNQLARETQYFGPGTRLLVL.